Following are 5 T cell receptor beta chains from one sample sequenced in a study of blood T cell repertoires in COVID-19. TCRdb's copy holds only in-frame clones and misses some; the assay was immunoSEQ multiplex PCR. This table has 93,000 or so clones, around 90% appearing once. Sequencing was carried out using peripheral blood. All receptors come from a woman at least 80 years old in a cohort sampled during active COVID-19.

The chain has TRBV3-1 (or the pseudogene TRBV3-2) and TRBJ1-6; 9 nucleotides line up with TRBD1. The V segment lost 7 bases and the J segment 7 bases; nucleotides outside the gene matches: 5. Per the germline V gene, CDR1 is LGHDT and CDR2 is YNNKEL (reference sequence). The CDR3 loop spans 14 amino acids. The DNA for the CDR3 is TGTGCCAGCACCTCCGGGACAGGGAATTCACCCCTCCACTTT. This translates into CASTSGTGNSPLHF.

This chain connects TRBV7-3 to TRBJ2-2; 12 bases are shared with TRBD2. There are 19 residues in the CDR3. Germline V gene lookup returns CDR1 SGHTA and CDR2 FQGTGA. The V segment lost 2 bases and the J segment 4 bases; nucleotides outside the gene matches: 11. The CDR3 sequence: CASSLAATPGLAGTGELFF. The CDR3 DNA sequence: TGTGCCAGCAGCTTAGCCGCCACCCCGGGACTAGCGGGCACCGGGGAGCTGTTTTTT.

J is TRBJ2-3 and V is TRBV7-2; 9 positions agree with TRBD2. Unmatched junction bases numbered 7, after V lost 3 bases and J lost 0 bases. Germline V gives CDR1 SGHTA, CDR2 FQGNSA. The CDR3 is 17 amino acids. The CDR3, as DNA: TGTGCCAGCAGCTTGCGGCTAGCGGGACCTAGCACAGATACGCAGTATTTT. This gives the protein CASSLRLAGPSTDTQYF.

This clone has a handful of counts. V gene TRBV6-6 combines with J gene TRBJ2-7; 8 bases match TRBD1. This CDR3 region has 15 residues. After removal of 6 bases from V and 3 bases from J, the junction contained 10 bases not matched to a gene. CDR1 and CDR2 (germline): MNHNY, SVGAGI (reference sequence). As DNA, the CDR3 is TGTGCCAGCAGCCAATACCGGGACAGGCTCTACGAGCAGTACTTC. It specifies CASSQYRDRLYEQYF.

The gene calls are TRBV5-1 and TRBJ2-2; a weak D match, TRBD1 (5 bases). The germline V and J ends were trimmed by 4 bases and 5 bases, with 15 bases remaining between them. The V gene's germline CDR1 is SGHRS and CDR2 YFSETQ. The CDR3 is made up of 15 amino acids. Here the CDR3 reads CASSKDTLGTGELFF. The DNA of the CDR3 is TGCGCCAGCAGCAAGGACACCCTGGGGACCGGGGAGCTGTTTTTT.